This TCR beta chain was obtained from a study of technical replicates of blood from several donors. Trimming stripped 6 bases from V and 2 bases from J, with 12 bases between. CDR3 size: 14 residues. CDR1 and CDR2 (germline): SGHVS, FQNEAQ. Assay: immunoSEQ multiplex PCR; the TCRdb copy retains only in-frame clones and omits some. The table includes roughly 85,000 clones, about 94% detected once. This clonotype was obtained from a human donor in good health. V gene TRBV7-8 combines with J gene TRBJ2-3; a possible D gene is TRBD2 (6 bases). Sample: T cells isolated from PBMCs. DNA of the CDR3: TGTGCCAGCAGTTCAGCGGGTATCACAGATACGCAGTATTTT. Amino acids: CASSSAGITDTQYF. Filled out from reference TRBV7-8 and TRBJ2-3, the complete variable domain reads GAGVSQSPRYKVAKRGQDVALRCDPISGHVSLFWYQQALGQGPEFLTYFQNEAQLDKSGLPSDRFFAERPEGSVSTLKIQRTQQEDSAVYLCASSSAGITDTQYFGPGTRLTVL.